This passage covers 25 T cell receptor beta chains from one sample sequenced in a study of blood T cell repertoires in COVID-19. Clones were read by immunoSEQ multiplex PCR, and TCRdb kept only the in-frame ones, dropping some. The sample has around 66,000 clones, 70% to 90% seen once. The material sequenced was peripheral blood. These receptors were taken from a man aged 55-75 years with acute or convalescent COVID-19.

The genes are TRBV11-2 and TRBJ1-3, with D perhaps TRBD1 (5 bases). This CDR3 is built from 15 residues. V shed 6 bases and J shed 3 bases, with 15 bases lying between them. Germline CDR1 reads SGHAT; CDR2 reads FQNNGV. The CDR3 is CASSLAQGSGNTIYF. CDR3 nucleotides: TGTGCCAGCAGTCTCGCCCAGGGAAGTGGAAACACCATATATTTT.

This chain joins TRBV30 and TRBJ2-2, with 9 bases identical to TRBD1. Germline V gene lookup returns CDR1 GTSNPN and CDR2 SVGIG (reference sequence). J gave up 1 base and V 3 bases, and 12 bases lay outside the gene matches. CDR3 length equals 18 residues. CDR3 in DNA: TGTGCCTGGAGCAGAGGGACAGGGAGGGTCGGGAACACCGGGGAGCTGTTTTTT. Its translation is CAWSRGTGRVGNTGELFF.

The rearrangement joins TRBV19 to TRBJ2-7, with TRBD1 matching 7 bases. V shed 1 base and J 7 bases; nucleotides not matched to a gene: 7. This CDR3 has 14 amino acids. The germline V gene encodes CDR1 LNHDA and CDR2 SQIVND (reference sequence). The CDR3 loop is CASSIAGGKGEQYF. CDR3 bases: TGTGCCAGTAGTATAGCAGGGGGAAAGGGAGAGCAGTACTTC.

The CDR3 DNA follows: TGTGCCAGCAGTTTACAACTAGCGGGGGGGCTGAACACCGGGGAGCTGTTTTTT. Its protein is CASSLQLAGGLNTGELFF. This sequence joins TRBV27 and TRBJ2-2; 13 bases agree with TRBD2. V lost 2 bases, J lost 1 base, and 4 bases stayed unmatched. CDR3 length: 18 residues. Germline values: CDR1 MNHEY, CDR2 SMNVEV (reference sequence).

The V call is TRBV3-1 (or the pseudogene TRBV3-2), the J call TRBJ2-1, with 9 nucleotides matching TRBD2. Trimming cost V 0 bases and J 3 bases; bases outside gene matches: 15. Germline CDR1 reads LGHDT; CDR2 reads YNNKEL (reference sequence). The CDR3 is made up of 20 amino acids. CDR3 coding DNA: TGTGCCAGCAGCCAAGACTACAGATCTCGGGCGGGGGGGCTCTACAATGAGCAGTTCTTC. Its protein is CASSQDYRSRAGGLYNEQFF.

This clone was recorded once. V usage is TRBV5-8 and J usage is TRBJ1-5; 10 nucleotides align to TRBD1. V lost 3 bases to trimming and J lost 4 bases; unmatched junction nucleotides: 4. Germline CDR1 SGHTS, CDR2 YDEGEE. The CDR3 runs to 15 residues. The CDR3 coding sequence is TGTGCCAGCAGCTCTCCGGGACAGGGGAATCAGCCCCAGCATTTT. Translating gives CASSSPGQGNQPQHF.

This chain joins TRBV10-1 and TRBJ1-2; no clear D gene. CDR1 and CDR2 (germline): WNHNN, SYGVQD (reference sequence). V was clipped by 8 bases and J by 3 bases, with 13 bases between them. The CDR3 spans 13 residues. The CDR3 loop reads CASSAGVDYGYTF. The DNA of the CDR3 is TGCGCCAGCTCAGCGGGAGTCGACTATGGCTACACCTTC.

The chain uses TRBV5-1 and TRBJ1-2, with D unclear. The V and J ends lost 4 bases and 5 bases respectively, with 9 bases between them. Germline assignment: CDR1 SGHRS and CDR2 YFSETQ. There are 12 residues in the CDR3. Here the CDR3 DNA reads TGCGCCAGCAGCCTGGCCGGTTATGGCTACACCTTC. It yields the protein CASSLAGYGYTF.

This chain joins TRBV7-2 and TRBJ2-3, with 8 bases identical to TRBD2. The CDR3 loop spans 16 amino acids. Germline V lookup: CDR1 SGHTA, CDR2 FQGNSA. The J segment lost 3 bases and the V segment lost 1 base, leaving 6 bases of the junction unmatched. For the CDR3, the DNA is TGTGCCAGCAGCTTAGTGGCGGGGGGATGGACAGATACGCAGTATTTT. It specifies CASSLVAGGWTDTQYF.

This sequence joins TRBV11-2 and TRBJ1-1, with 9 bases matching TRBD1. The CDR3 contains 18 residues. After removal of 3 bases from V and 4 bases from J, the junction contained 15 bases not matched to a gene. CDR1 SGHAT and CDR2 FQNNGV come from the germline V gene. CDR3 sequence reads: CASSFVGWDRVKSTEAFF. The CDR3 nucleotides read TGTGCCAGCAGCTTTGTTGGGTGGGACAGGGTTAAAAGCACTGAAGCTTTCTTT.

The rearrangement joins TRBV19 to TRBJ2-1; a weak D match, TRBD2 (5 bases). Germline CDR1 LNHDA, CDR2 SQIVND (reference sequence). The CDR3 consists of 11 residues. The CDR3 sequence is CTASGYNEQFF. Written as DNA, the CDR3 is TGTACCGCGTCGGGGTACAATGAGCAGTTCTTC.

This clone turned up a few times. This chain links TRBV2 with TRBJ1-2, with 8 bases aligning to TRBD1. Losses at the gene ends were 6 bases for V and 3 bases for J; bases not matched to a gene: 15. CDR3 size: 17 residues. Germline CDR1 reads SNHLY; CDR2 reads FYNNEI. DNA for the CDR3: TGTGCCAGCAGATTAGAAGAGCAGGGGGCTCGGGACTATGGCTACACCTTC. Translated: CASRLEEQGARDYGYTF.

The chain carries TRBV10-3 and TRBJ2-1, with 7 bases lining up with TRBD2. The J segment lost 0 bases and the V segment lost 4 bases, leaving 9 bases of the junction unmatched. The CDR3 length is 17 residues. Germline V gene sequence: CDR1 ENHRY, CDR2 SYGVKD. CDR3 protein: CAISVKASGSSYNEQFF. The CDR3 DNA follows: TGTGCCATCAGTGTTAAGGCTAGCGGAAGCTCCTACAATGAGCAGTTCTTC.

The chain couples TRBV30 to TRBJ1-1; D perhaps matches TRBD1 (6 bases). The CDR3 runs 14 residues. Germline V lookup: CDR1 GTSNPN, CDR2 SVGIG (reference sequence). V was trimmed by 0 bases and J by 2 bases, leaving 10 bases between them. The CDR3 sequence: CAWSVRGANTEAFF. DNA for the CDR3: TGTGCCTGGAGTGTACGGGGGGCAAACACTGAAGCTTTCTTT.

The chain has TRBV5-1 and TRBJ2-1; 8 bases fit TRBD2. Per the germline V gene, CDR1 is SGHRS and CDR2 is YFSETQ. Trimming at V came to 5 bases and at J to 6 bases, leaving 10 bases not matched to a gene. The CDR3 totals 15 residues. CDR3: CASRDGTRNGNEQFF. The CDR3 nucleotides are TGCGCCAGCAGAGACGGGACTAGGAATGGCAATGAGCAGTTCTTC.

The V and J genes are TRBV18 and TRBJ1-5; 9 bases align to TRBD1. This CDR3 has 17 residues. J gave up 3 bases and V 3 bases, and 9 bases lay outside the gene matches. The germline CDR1 and CDR2 sequences are KGHSH and LQKENI. The CDR3 spells CASSPFGDRAHNQPQHF. CDR3 DNA sequence: TGTGCCAGCTCACCTTTTGGGGACAGGGCTCACAATCAGCCCCAGCATTTT.

V and J are TRBV3-1 (or the pseudogene TRBV3-2) and TRBJ2-7; D uncertain. V dropped 0 bases and J dropped 0 bases, with 9 bases sitting between them. Germline CDR1 LGHDT, CDR2 YNNKEL (reference sequence). The CDR3 consists of 15 residues. CDR3 residues: CASSQDWANSYEQYF. The CDR3 DNA is TGTGCCAGCAGCCAAGATTGGGCAAACTCCTACGAGCAGTACTTC.

This chain joins TRBV5-1 and TRBJ1-2, with TRBD1 identical over 7 bases. Germline V lookup: CDR1 SGHRS, CDR2 YFSETQ. The junction had 8 bases not matched to a gene; V was cut back by 4 bases and J by 8 bases. CDR3 length equals 13 residues. The CDR3 loop reads CASSVSGGGGYTF. The CDR3 nucleotides are TGCGCCAGCAGCGTGTCAGGGGGAGGCGGCTACACCTTC. The full variable domain, completed using reference TRBV5-1 and TRBJ1-2, is KAGVTQTPRYLIKTRGQQVTLSCSPISGHRSVSWYQQTPGQGLQFLFEYFSETQRNKGNFPGRFSGRQFSNSRSEMNVSTLELGDSALYLCASSVSGGGGYTFGSGTRLTVV.

This clone has a handful of counts. This chain connects TRBV4-3 to TRBJ1-3, with D unresolved. Between the trimmed V and J ends, which lost 0 bases and 4 bases, there was a span of 10 bases. The CDR3 covers 15 residues. Germline CDR1 and CDR2: LGHNA and YSLEER. The CDR3 bases are TGCGCCAGCAGCCAAGATGGCTCCTTAGGAAACACCATATATTTT. Residues: CASSQDGSLGNTIYF.

The chain combines TRBV19 with TRBJ1-4; D possibly corresponds to TRBD1 (5 bases). The CDR3 covers 15 residues. The V gene's germline CDR1 is LNHDA and CDR2 SQIVND (reference sequence). V was trimmed by 6 bases and J by 3 bases, leaving 14 bases between them. The DNA for the CDR3 is TGTGCCAGTAGGTCCCTAGGAGGGGCTAATGAAAAACTGTTTTTT. Its translation is CASRSLGGANEKLFF. The entire variable domain, with the rest obtained from reference TRBV19 and TRBJ1-4, is as follows: DGGITQSPKYLFRKEGQNVTLSCEQNLNHDAMYWYRQDPGQGLRLIYYSQIVNDFQKGDIAEGYSVSREKKESFPLTVTSAQKNPTAFYLCASRSLGGANEKLFFGSGTQLSVL.

The rearrangement joins TRBV2 to TRBJ2-7, with TRBD1 as a possible D gene (5 bases). CDR1 and CDR2 (germline): SNHLY, FYNNEI. V gave up 5 bases and J gave up 3 bases, with 14 bases separating them. CDR3 length: 14 residues. The CDR3 sequence: CASSYNLGDYEQYF. CDR3 in DNA: TGTGCCAGCAGTTACAACCTAGGGGACTACGAGCAGTACTTC.

The rearrangement uses TRBV5-6 and TRBJ2-7, with TRBD1 as a possible D gene (5 bases). Germline assignment: CDR1 SGHDT and CDR2 YYEEEE. V was clipped by 0 bases and J by 3 bases, with 13 bases between them. The CDR3 has 15 residues. CDR3 in amino acids: CASSLGWAGNYEQYF. The CDR3 DNA reads as TGTGCCAGCAGCTTGGGGTGGGCAGGGAACTACGAGCAGTACTTC.

The chain has TRBV18 and TRBJ2-1, with TRBD1 matching over 8 bases. The ends lost 2 bases at V and 9 bases at J; junction bases unmatched: 3. The germline gives CDR1 KGHSH, CDR2 LQKENI. The CDR3 length is 13 residues. The DNA for the CDR3 is TGTGCCAGCTCACCAAGGACAGGGCTTGAGCAGTTCTTC. Translating it yields CASSPRTGLEQFF.

The chain uses TRBV29-1 and TRBJ1-2, with D possibly matching TRBD1 (6 bases). The germline V gene encodes CDR1 SQVTM and CDR2 ANQGSEA. The CDR3 consists of 11 residues. Trimming stripped 7 bases from V and 6 bases from J, with 12 bases between. CDR3 DNA sequence: TGCAGCGACGCCGGGACAAATGGCTACACCTTC. Residues: CSDAGTNGYTF.

This rearrangement joins TRBV30 to TRBJ2-7, with a weak D call TRBD1 (5 bases). CDR3 length: 13 residues. The V gene's germline CDR1 is GTSNPN and CDR2 SVGIG (reference sequence). Trimming stripped 0 bases from V and 2 bases from J, with 8 bases between. The CDR3 nucleotides are TGTGCCTGGAGTGTAGGGGCAGCCTACGAGCAGTACTTC. This sequence encodes CAWSVGAAYEQYF.